The 26 T cell receptor beta chains below come from one sample, sequenced in a study of shared clonotypes between healthy human individuals. Measured with immunoSEQ multiplex PCR; TCRdb has only the in-frame clones, and not every one. The sample lists about 600,000 clones, 70% to 80% occurring once. Sequences were obtained from PBMCs. The receptors originated from a woman in her 40s in good health. Some clones in this sample may be carry-over from other donors' samples.

V and J are TRBV4-1 and TRBJ1-1; TRBD1 agrees at 7 bases. After removal of 7 bases from V and 1 base from J, the junction contained 3 bases not matched to a gene. The CDR3 is made up of 13 amino acids. The germline V gene has CDR1 MGHRA and CDR2 YSYEKL. The CDR3 spells CASTRGTNTEAFF. CDR3 in DNA: TGCGCCAGCACCAGGGGGACGAACACTGAAGCTTTCTTT.

The chain combines TRBV6-6 with TRBJ2-7; D not certain. The length of the CDR3 is 12 residues. CDR1 is MNHNY and CDR2 is SVGAGI in the germline V gene (reference sequence). Trimming took 7 bases from V and 4 from J, leaving 11 bases between them. CDR3 sequence reads: CASTTVVYEQYF. The CDR3 DNA reads TGTGCCAGCACTACGGTGGTATACGAGCAGTACTTC.

The CDR3 spells CASSIFGVQAGNTIYF. CDR3 DNA sequence: TGTGCCAGTAGTATATTTGGGGTTCAAGCCGGAAACACCATATATTTT. V and J are TRBV19 and TRBJ1-3, with unresolved D. This CDR3 contains 16 residues. Trimming took 2 bases from V and 4 from J, leaving 15 bases between them. Germline V gives CDR1 LNHDA, CDR2 SQIVND (reference sequence).

The table lists this clone with a few counts. The chain is built from TRBV18 and TRBJ2-2, with 8 bases fitting TRBD2. The germline V gene encodes CDR1 KGHSH and CDR2 LQKENI. Trimming cost V 6 bases and J 3 bases; bases outside gene matches: 12. The CDR3 has 17 residues. CDR3 in amino acids: CASSHGGARKDTGELFF. CDR3 nucleotide sequence: TGTGCCAGCTCCCACGGGGGGGCGCGGAAAGACACCGGGGAGCTGTTTTTT. Using reference TRBV18 and TRBJ2-2 for the parts outside the CDR3, the full variable domain is NAGVMQNPRHLVRRRGQEARLRCSPMKGHSHVYWYRQLPEEGLKFMVYLQKENIIDESGMPKERFSAEFPKEGPSILRIQQVVRGDSAAYFCASSHGGARKDTGELFFGEGSRLTVL.

V usage is TRBV4-1 and J usage is TRBJ2-3, with TRBD1 as a possible D gene (6 bases). The length of the CDR3 is 16 residues. Germline V gene sequence: CDR1 MGHRA, CDR2 YSYEKL. The V gene lost 4 bases and the J gene lost 0 bases, with 14 bases spanning the gap. CDR3 sequence: CASSRQGGASTDTQYF. CDR3 in DNA: TGCGCCAGCAGCCGCCAAGGGGGTGCTAGCACAGATACGCAGTATTTT.

The chain links TRBV7-9 to TRBJ1-1; 8 bases agree with TRBD1. The germline CDR1 and CDR2 sequences are SEHNR and FQNEAQ (reference sequence). The CDR3 has 14 residues. Germline trimming cut 5 bases from V and 11 bases from J; bases unmatched to any gene: 13. The chain's CDR3 is CASSQPGRGLTAFF. The CDR3 DNA is TGTGCCAGCAGCCAGCCGGGCAGGGGGCTTACGGCTTTCTTT.

The chain uses TRBV5-1 and TRBJ2-5; D might be TRBD1 (7 bases). The germline gives CDR1 SGHRS, CDR2 YFSETQ. The CDR3 runs to 16 residues. V lost 0 bases and J 14 bases, leaving 26 bases between the germline ends. The CDR3 spells CASSLAQGGTSCEQYF. In nucleotides, the CDR3 is TGCGCCAGCAGCTTGGCCCAGGGGGGAACCTCCTGCGAGCAATACTTC.

This chain uses TRBV10-3 with TRBJ2-7; 13 positions match TRBD2. The V gene's germline CDR1 is ENHRY and CDR2 SYGVKD. The CDR3 runs 12 residues. The ends lost 11 bases at V and 5 bases at J; junction bases unmatched: 3. CDR3 amino acids: CAAGTSGNEQYF. The CDR3 DNA reads TGTGCCGCCGGGACTAGCGGGAACGAGCAGTACTTC.

This chain joins TRBV11-2 and TRBJ2-3; D ambiguous. The germline V and J ends were trimmed by 4 bases and 2 bases, with 7 bases remaining between them. The CDR3 extends over 13 amino acids. Per the germline V gene, CDR1 is SGHAT and CDR2 is FQNNGV. CDR3 protein: CASSSLVTDTQYF. In DNA, the CDR3 is TGTGCCAGCAGCTCGCTGGTCACAGATACGCAGTATTTT. The whole variable domain, remainder taken from reference TRBV11-2 and TRBJ2-3, is EAGVAQSPRYKIIEKRQSVAFWCNPISGHATLYWYQQILGQGPKLLIQFQNNGVVDDSQLPKDRFSAERLKGVDSTLKIQPAKLEDSAVYLCASSSLVTDTQYFGPGTRLTVL.

This chain links TRBV10-1 with TRBJ1-2; D not resolved. This CDR3 comprises 11 residues. Germline V lookup: CDR1 WNHNN, CDR2 SYGVQD (reference sequence). V lost 4 bases and J 12 bases, leaving 12 bases between the germline ends. The CDR3 loop reads CASSGRLLHTF. DNA for the CDR3: TGCGCCAGCAGTGGCAGACTCCTGCACACCTTC.

The CDR3 here is CAWRPGGIYGYTF. The CDR3, as DNA: TGTGCCTGGAGGCCAGGGGGCATCTATGGCTACACCTTC. This sequence joins TRBV30 and TRBJ1-2; 8 nucleotides align to TRBD1. Trimming cost V 3 bases and J 4 bases; bases outside gene matches: 4. This CDR3 is built from 13 residues. In germline, CDR1 is GTSNPN, CDR2 SVGIG (reference sequence).

The chain couples TRBV7-8 to TRBJ1-2; D is possibly TRBD1 (6 bases). Trimming took off 5 bases at V and 5 bases at J, with 12 bases between the two ends. Germline-derived CDR1 and CDR2 are SGHVS and FQNEAQ. The CDR3 spans 13 residues. CDR3 protein: CASSPGQLYGYTF. The CDR3 DNA sequence: TGTGCCAGCAGCCCCGGACAGTTATATGGCTACACCTTC.

The genes are TRBV6-1 and TRBJ2-3; tentatively, D is TRBD1 or TRBD2 (5 bases each). Per germline, CDR1 MNHNS and CDR2 SASEGT. Trimming took 2 bases from V and 5 from J, leaving 17 bases between them. This CDR3 region has 16 residues. CDR3 amino acids: CASSESALERGDTQYF. DNA of the CDR3: TGTGCCAGCAGTGAATCCGCATTAGAGAGGGGAGATACGCAGTATTTT.

This clone appeared a single time. The J gene is TRBJ2-1, the V gene TRBV2, with a weak D call TRBD1 (5 bases). The CDR3 totals 13 residues. Germline loops: CDR1 SNHLY, CDR2 FYNNEI. Trimming cost V 5 bases and J 3 bases, with 8 bases left between them. The CDR3 DNA reads as TGTGCCAGCAGTAGGACATACTACAATGAGCAGTTCTTC. Its translation is CASSRTYYNEQFF.

The chain carries TRBV28 and TRBJ2-7, with 9 bases aligning to TRBD1. Germline values: CDR1 MDHEN, CDR2 SYDVKM. The CDR3 covers 21 residues. V lost 4 bases, J lost 0 bases, and 22 bases stayed unmatched. CDR3 sequence: CASSWHFPGKVGTGISYEQYF. In nucleotides, the CDR3 is TGTGCCAGCAGTTGGCACTTTCCTGGTAAGGTGGGGACAGGGATCTCCTACGAGCAGTACTTC.

The table lists this clone with a count of one. CDR3 sequence: CASSSMAGAGYEQYF. CDR3 sequence (DNA): TGTGCCAGCAGTTCAATGGCGGGTGCGGGGTACGAGCAGTACTTC. The rearrangement uses TRBV27 and TRBJ2-7; maybe TRBD2 (6 bases). There are 15 residues in the CDR3. Germline V gives CDR1 MNHEY, CDR2 SMNVEV (reference sequence). V lost 4 bases and J 4 bases, leaving 17 bases between the germline ends.

The genes are TRBV6-6 and TRBJ2-5; a possible D gene is TRBD2 (6 bases). V dropped 6 bases and J dropped 5 bases, with 13 bases sitting between them. CDR1 MNHNY and CDR2 SVGAGI come from the germline V gene (reference sequence). The CDR3 contains 13 residues. CDR3 region: CASSGEAGETQYF. Here the CDR3 DNA reads TGTGCCAGCAGCGGCGAGGCGGGGGAGACCCAGTACTTC.

The chain combines TRBV5-6 with TRBJ2-7; 7 bases are a match to TRBD1. CDR1 is SGHDT and CDR2 is YYEEEE in the germline V gene. The CDR3 sequence is 15 residues long. V dropped 4 bases and J dropped 4; count of bases not matched to a gene: 11. The CDR3 sequence: CASSPAWDRKYEQYF. CDR3 sequence (DNA): TGTGCCAGCAGCCCCGCCTGGGACAGAAAGTACGAGCAGTACTTC.

A few counts support this clone. The chain couples TRBV10-2 to TRBJ1-3; tentatively, D is TRBD1 (6 bases). The CDR3 runs 17 residues. Germline values: CDR1 WSHSY, CDR2 SAAADI. V was clipped by 4 bases and J by 0 bases, with 16 bases between them. The CDR3 sequence is CASSAGGHDASGNTIYF. In nucleotides, the CDR3 is TGCGCCAGCAGTGCCGGGGGCCACGACGCCTCTGGAAACACCATATATTTT.

The chain uses TRBV19 and TRBJ2-2; 14 nucleotides line up with TRBD2. The ends lost 6 bases at V and 6 bases at J; junction bases unmatched: 6. CDR1 is LNHDA and CDR2 is SQIVND in the germline V gene (reference sequence). This CDR3 comprises 16 residues. This CDR3 is CASRGLAGEGAGELFF. The DNA for the CDR3 is TGTGCCAGTAGGGGACTAGCGGGAGAAGGGGCCGGGGAGCTGTTTTTT.

The gene calls are TRBV28 and TRBJ2-1, with 12 bases that match TRBD2. The V gene end was trimmed by 7 bases and the J gene end by 6 bases; junction bases not matched to a gene: 7. The CDR3 totals 15 residues. CDR1 MDHEN and CDR2 SYDVKM come from the germline V gene. CDR3 nucleotide sequence: TGTGCCAGCACCCTGGGACTAGCGGGCACCAATGAGCAGTTCTTC. Protein product: CASTLGLAGTNEQFF.

The DNA of the CDR3 is TGTGCCAGCAGCCTTGGCCGCCGCGAGCAGTACTTC. Protein sequence: CASSLGRREQYF. The chain carries TRBV5-6 and TRBJ2-7; no reliable D call. Trimming pared 4 bases from V and 6 bases from J, leaving 11 bases between. This CDR3 has 12 amino acids. Germline loops: CDR1 SGHDT, CDR2 YYEEEE.

The rearrangement uses TRBV19 and TRBJ2-6; D remains unclear. The CDR3 has 18 residues. Looked up from germline, CDR1 is LNHDA and CDR2 is SQIVND (reference sequence). The V gene lost 7 bases and the J gene lost 4 bases, with 23 bases spanning the gap. CDR3 residues: CASMPRASHERGANVLTF. DNA for the CDR3: TGTGCCAGTATGCCTCGCGCCTCCCACGAGCGAGGGGCCAACGTCCTGACTTTC.

There are a few counts of this clone. V is TRBV4-2 and J is TRBJ2-7; D might be TRBD2 (5 bases). Trimming pared 1 base from V and 7 bases from J, leaving 11 bases between. This CDR3 region has 13 residues. Germline V gives CDR1 LGHNA, CDR2 YNFKEQ. This CDR3 is CASSQGADLEQYF. The CDR3 coding sequence is TGTGCCAGCAGCCAAGGGGCGGACTTGGAGCAGTACTTC.

The V gene is TRBV14, the J gene TRBJ2-2; D is possibly TRBD1 (5 bases). Germline loops: CDR1 SGHDN, CDR2 FVKESK. V shed 0 bases and J shed 4 bases, with 12 bases lying between them. This CDR3 has 16 residues. The CDR3 region has the DNA TGTGCCAGCAGCCAAGACCCAGGGTACGGCACCGGGGAGCTGTTTTTT. This codes for CASSQDPGYGTGELFF.

The table lists this clone with a few counts. The V and J genes are TRBV7-2 and TRBJ1-2; TRBD1 agrees at 8 bases. The CDR3 is 15 amino acids. Germline lookup yields CDR1 SGHTA and CDR2 FQGNSA. The J segment lost 5 bases and the V segment lost 0 bases, leaving 5 bases of the junction unmatched. The CDR3 loop is CASSLAGTGRYGYTF. The DNA for the CDR3 is TGTGCCAGCAGCTTAGCCGGGACAGGCAGATATGGCTACACCTTC.